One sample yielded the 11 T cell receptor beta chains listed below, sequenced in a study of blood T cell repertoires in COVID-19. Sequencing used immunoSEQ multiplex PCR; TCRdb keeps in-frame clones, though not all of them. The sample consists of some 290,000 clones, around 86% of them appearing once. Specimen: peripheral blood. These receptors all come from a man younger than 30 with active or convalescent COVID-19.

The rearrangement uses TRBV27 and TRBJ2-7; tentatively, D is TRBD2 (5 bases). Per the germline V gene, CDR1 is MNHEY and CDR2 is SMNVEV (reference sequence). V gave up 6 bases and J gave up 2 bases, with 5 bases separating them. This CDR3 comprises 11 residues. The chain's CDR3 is CASRRAYEQYF. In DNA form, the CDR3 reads TGTGCCAGCAGGAGGGCCTACGAGCAGTACTTC.

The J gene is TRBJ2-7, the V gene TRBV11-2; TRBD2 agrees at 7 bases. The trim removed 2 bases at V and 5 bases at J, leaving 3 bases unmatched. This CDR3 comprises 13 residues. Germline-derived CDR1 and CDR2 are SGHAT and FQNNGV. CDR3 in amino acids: CASSLMGGNEQYF. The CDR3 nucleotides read TGTGCCAGCAGCTTAATGGGAGGGAACGAGCAGTACTTC. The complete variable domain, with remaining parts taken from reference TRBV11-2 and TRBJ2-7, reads EAGVAQSPRYKIIEKRQSVAFWCNPISGHATLYWYQQILGQGPKLLIQFQNNGVVDDSQLPKDRFSAERLKGVDSTLKIQPAKLEDSAVYLCASSLMGGNEQYFGPGTRLTVT.

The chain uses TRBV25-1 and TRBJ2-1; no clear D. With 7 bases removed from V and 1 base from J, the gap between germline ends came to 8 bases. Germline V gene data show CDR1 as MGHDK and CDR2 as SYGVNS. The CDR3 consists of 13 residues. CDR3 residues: CASNPGSYNEQFF. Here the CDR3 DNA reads TGTGCCAGCAACCCAGGATCCTACAATGAGCAGTTCTTC.

CDR3 in DNA: TGTGCCAGCAGCTACAGACTAGCAGCGGATACGCAGTATTTT. This encodes CASSYRLAADTQYF. This rearrangement joins TRBV11-2 to TRBJ2-3, with 7 bases that match TRBD2. The CDR3 sequence is 14 residues long. Per germline, CDR1 SGHAT and CDR2 FQNNGV. The trim removed 4 bases at V and 6 bases at J, leaving 7 bases unmatched.

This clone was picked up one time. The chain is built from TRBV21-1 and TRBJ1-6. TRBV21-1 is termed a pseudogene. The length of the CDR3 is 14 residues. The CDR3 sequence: CASSPLPYNSPLHF. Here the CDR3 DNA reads TGTGCCAGCAGCCCCCTACCTTATAATTCACCCCTCCACTTT.

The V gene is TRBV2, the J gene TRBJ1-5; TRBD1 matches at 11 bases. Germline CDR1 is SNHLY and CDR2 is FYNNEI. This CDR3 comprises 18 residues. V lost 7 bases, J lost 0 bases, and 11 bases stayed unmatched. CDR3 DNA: TGTGCCAGCAACCAACACCGGGACAGGGGGGGTAGCAATCAGCCCCAGCATTTT. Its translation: CASNQHRDRGGSNQPQHF.

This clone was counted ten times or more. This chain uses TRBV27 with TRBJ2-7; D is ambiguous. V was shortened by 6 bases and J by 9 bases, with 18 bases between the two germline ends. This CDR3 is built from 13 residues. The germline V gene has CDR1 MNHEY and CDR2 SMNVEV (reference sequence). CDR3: CASSHSRYEGQYF. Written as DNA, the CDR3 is TGTGCCAGCAGCCATTCCAGGTACGAAGGGCAGTACTTC.

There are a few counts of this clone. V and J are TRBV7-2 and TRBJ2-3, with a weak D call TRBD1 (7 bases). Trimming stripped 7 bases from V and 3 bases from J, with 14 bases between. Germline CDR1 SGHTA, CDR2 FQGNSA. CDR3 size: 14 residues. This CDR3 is CASIPTGRTDTQYF. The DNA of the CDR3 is TGTGCCAGCATCCCGACAGGGAGGACAGATACGCAGTATTTT.

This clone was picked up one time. CDR3 sequence reads: CASRTRANRGQFF. As DNA, the CDR3 is TGTGCCAGCAGGACCCGGGCCAACAGGGGGCAGTTCTTC. The chain recombines TRBV12-3 or TRBV12-4 with TRBJ2-1; TRBD1 aligns across 7 bases. Trimming took 6 bases from V and 12 from J; bases not matched to a gene: 11. The CDR3 totals 13 residues.

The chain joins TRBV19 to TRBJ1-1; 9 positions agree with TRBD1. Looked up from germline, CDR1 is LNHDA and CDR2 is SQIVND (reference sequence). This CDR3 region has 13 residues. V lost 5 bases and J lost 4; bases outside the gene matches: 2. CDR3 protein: CASSSGQGTEAFF. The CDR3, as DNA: TGTGCCAGTAGTTCGGGACAGGGCACTGAAGCTTTCTTT.

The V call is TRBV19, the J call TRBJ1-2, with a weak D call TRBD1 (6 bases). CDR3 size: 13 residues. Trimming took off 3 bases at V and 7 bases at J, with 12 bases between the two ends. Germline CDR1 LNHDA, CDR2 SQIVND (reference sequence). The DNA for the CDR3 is TGTGCCAGTAGTATCCGGACAGATTCTGGCTACACCTTC. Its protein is CASSIRTDSGYTF.